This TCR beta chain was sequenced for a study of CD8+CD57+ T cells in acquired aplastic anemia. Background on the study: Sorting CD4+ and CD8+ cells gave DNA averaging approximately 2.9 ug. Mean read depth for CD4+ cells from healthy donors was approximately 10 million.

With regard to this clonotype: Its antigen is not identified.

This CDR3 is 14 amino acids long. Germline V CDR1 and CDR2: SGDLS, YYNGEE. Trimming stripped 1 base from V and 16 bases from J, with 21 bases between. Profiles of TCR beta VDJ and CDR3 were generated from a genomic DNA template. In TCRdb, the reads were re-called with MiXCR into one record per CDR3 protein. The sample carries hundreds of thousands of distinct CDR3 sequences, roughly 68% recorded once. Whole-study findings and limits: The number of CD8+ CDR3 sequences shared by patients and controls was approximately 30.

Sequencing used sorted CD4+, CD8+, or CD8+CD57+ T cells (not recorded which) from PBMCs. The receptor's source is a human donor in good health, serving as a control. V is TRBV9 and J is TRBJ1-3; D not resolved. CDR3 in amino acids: CASSVRAHYGYTYF. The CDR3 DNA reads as TGTGCCAGCAGCGTACGGGCCCACTATGGCTACACCTATTTT.